These T cell receptor beta chains were read from a single sample in a study of blood T cell repertoires in COVID-19. Here immunoSEQ multiplex PCR was the method, and the copy in TCRdb shows in-frame clones only, minus some. The table records 150,000 to 200,000 clones, almost 80% of them present only once. The specimen was PBMCs or T cells enriched from blood (not recorded which). The receptors shown here come from a woman aged 45-65 years who had recovered from COVID-19. The CDR3 runs from the conserved cysteine through the conserved F or W. D genes are given only for firm matches. Part of the rows lack a size; the others show once, few, many or a class for expanded clones.

j_call clone_size d_call v_call cdr3_length cdr3_nt cdr3_aa
TRBJ1-3 NA NA TRBV7-9 14 TGTGCCAGCAGCTTAGATGGCATATCCAACACCATATATTTT CASSLDGISNTIYF
TRBJ1-3 once NA TRBV6-2/TRBV6-3 13 TGTGCCAGCAGTTACAGGAGCCGCAACACCATATATTTT CASSYRSRNTIYF
TRBJ2-1 NA NA TRBV30 13 TGTGCCTGGAGTGTGGTTGGTAGGGGCCAGCAGTTCTTC CAWSVVGRGQQFF
TRBJ2-5 NA NA TRBV19 13 TGTGCCAGTAGTATGTTACGGGATGAGACCCAGTACTTC CASSMLRDETQYF
TRBJ2-7 NA TRBD1 TRBV4-2 14 TGTGCCAGCAGCCAAGCGGGACAGGGAAACGAGCAGTACTTC CASSQAGQGNEQYF
TRBJ2-3 few TRBD2 TRBV6-6 17 TGTGCCAGCAGTCTTGTGGGACTAGCGGGAGGAGGCGATACGCAGTATTTT CASSLVGLAGGGDTQYF
TRBJ1-2 NA NA TRBV5-8 14 TGTGCCAGCAGCCTCCTCACCAGGGGACATGGCTACACCTTC CASSLLTRGHGYTF
TRBJ2-1 NA TRBD2 TRBV29-1 15 TGCAGCGTTCGGGGACTAGCGGAAAAGTACAATGAGCAGTTCTTC CSVRGLAEKYNEQFF
TRBJ1-1 NA NA TRBV11-1 13 TGTGCCAGCAGCCGCAGGGTGAACACTGAAGCTTTCTTT CASSRRVNTEAFF
TRBJ2-1 once NA TRBV7-2 15 TGTGCCAGCAGCTTAGGGGGAGGAACGCTCAATGAGCAGTTCTTC CASSLGGGTLNEQFF
TRBJ2-1 NA TRBD2 TRBV30 15 TGTGCCGCAGAGACTAGCGGGAGGTTAAACAATGAGCAGTTCTTC CAAETSGRLNNEQFF
TRBJ2-7 many NA TRBV28 12 TGTGCCAGCAGTTTGTCCAGCTACGAGCAGTACTTC CASSLSSYEQYF
TRBJ2-5 NA NA TRBV5-1 13 TGCGCCAGCAGCTATGTCAGCCAAGAGACCCAGTACTTC CASSYVSQETQYF
TRBJ1-5 few TRBD1 TRBV7-2 15 TGTGCCAGCAGCGGGGGCGTGGGACAGTTACAGCCCCAGCATTTT CASSGGVGQLQPQHF
TRBJ2-1 NA TRBD2 TRBV4-2 17 TGTGCCAGCAGCCAAGAGGGACTAGCCTCCTCCTACAATGAGCAGTTCTTC CASSQEGLASSYNEQFF
TRBJ2-5 NA TRBD2 TRBV7-9 15 TGTGCCAGCAGCTTAGTACTAGCGGGAGGGGAGACCCAGTACTTC CASSLVLAGGETQYF
TRBJ2-7 NA NA TRBV28 14 TGTGCCAGCAGTTACGAGGGCTCCTCTACGAGGCAGTACTTC CASSYEGSSTRQYF
TRBJ1-3 NA NA TRBV6-5 13 TGTGCCAGCATGAAGCCCCTCGGGAACACCATATATTTT CASMKPLGNTIYF
TRBJ2-4 NA NA TRBV28 13 TGTGCCAGCAGTGAGATAGTCAAAAACATTCAGTACTTC CASSEIVKNIQYF